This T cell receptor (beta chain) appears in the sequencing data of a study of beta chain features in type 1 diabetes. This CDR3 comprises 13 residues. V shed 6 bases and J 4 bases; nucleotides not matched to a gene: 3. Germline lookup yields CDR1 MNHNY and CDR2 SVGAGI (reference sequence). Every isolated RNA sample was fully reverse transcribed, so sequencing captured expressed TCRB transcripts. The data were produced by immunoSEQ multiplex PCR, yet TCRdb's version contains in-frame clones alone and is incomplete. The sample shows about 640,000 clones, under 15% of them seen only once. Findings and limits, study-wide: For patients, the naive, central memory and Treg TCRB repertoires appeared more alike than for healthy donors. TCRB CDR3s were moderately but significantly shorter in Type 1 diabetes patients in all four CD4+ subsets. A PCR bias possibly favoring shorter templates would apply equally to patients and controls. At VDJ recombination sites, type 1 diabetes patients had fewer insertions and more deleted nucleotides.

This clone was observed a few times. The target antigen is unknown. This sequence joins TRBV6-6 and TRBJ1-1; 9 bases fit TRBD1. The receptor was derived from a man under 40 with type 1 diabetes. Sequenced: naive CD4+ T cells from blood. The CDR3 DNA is TGTGCCAGCAGGCGACAGGGGGGCACTGAAGCTTTCTTT. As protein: CASRRQGGTEAFF.